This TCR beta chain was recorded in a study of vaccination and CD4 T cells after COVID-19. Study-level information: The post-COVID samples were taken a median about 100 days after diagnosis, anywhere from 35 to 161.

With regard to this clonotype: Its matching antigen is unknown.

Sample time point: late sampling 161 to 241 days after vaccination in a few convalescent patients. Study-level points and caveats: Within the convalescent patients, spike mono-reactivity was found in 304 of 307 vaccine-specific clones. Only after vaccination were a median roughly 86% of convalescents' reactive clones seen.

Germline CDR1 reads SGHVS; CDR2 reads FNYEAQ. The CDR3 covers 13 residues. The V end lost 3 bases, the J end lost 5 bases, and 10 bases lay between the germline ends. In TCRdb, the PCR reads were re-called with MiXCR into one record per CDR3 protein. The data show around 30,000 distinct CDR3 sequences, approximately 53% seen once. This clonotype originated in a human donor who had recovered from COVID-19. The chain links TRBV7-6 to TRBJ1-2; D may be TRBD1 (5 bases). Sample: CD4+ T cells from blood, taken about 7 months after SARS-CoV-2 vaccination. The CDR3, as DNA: TGTGCCAGCAGCTTCAGGGCGGAGTATGGCTACACCTTC. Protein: CASSFRAEYGYTF.